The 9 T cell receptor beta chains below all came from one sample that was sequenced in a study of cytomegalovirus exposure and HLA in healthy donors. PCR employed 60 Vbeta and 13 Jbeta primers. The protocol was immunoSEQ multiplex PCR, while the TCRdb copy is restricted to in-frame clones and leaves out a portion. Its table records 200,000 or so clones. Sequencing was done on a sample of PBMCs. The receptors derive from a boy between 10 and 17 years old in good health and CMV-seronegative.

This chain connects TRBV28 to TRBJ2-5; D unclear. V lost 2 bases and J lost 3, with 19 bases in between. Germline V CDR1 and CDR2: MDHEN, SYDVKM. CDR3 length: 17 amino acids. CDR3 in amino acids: CASSLDSAAYSEETQYF. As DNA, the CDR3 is TGTGCCAGCAGTTTAGATTCGGCGGCCTATAGTGAAGAGACCCAGTACTTC.

Here the CDR3 DNA reads TGTGCCAGCAGTGACAGTAATTCACCCCTCCACTTT. Its translation is CASSDSNSPLHF. The chain employs TRBV9 and TRBJ1-6; weak D call: TRBD1 (5 bases). The length of the CDR3 is 12 residues. CDR1 is SGDLS, CDR2 YYNGEE, per germline. The V end was cut by 5 bases, the J end by 6 bases, with 6 bases between.

CDR3 DNA sequence: TGTGCCAGCAGTTCGACAGGGGGCGGCTACACCTTC. This sequence encodes CASSSTGGGYTF. The chain recombines TRBV28 with TRBJ1-2; TRBD1 aligns across 10 bases. J lost 8 bases, V lost 4 bases, and 1 base had no gene match. Per the germline V gene, CDR1 is MDHEN and CDR2 is SYDVKM. CDR3 length: 12 residues.

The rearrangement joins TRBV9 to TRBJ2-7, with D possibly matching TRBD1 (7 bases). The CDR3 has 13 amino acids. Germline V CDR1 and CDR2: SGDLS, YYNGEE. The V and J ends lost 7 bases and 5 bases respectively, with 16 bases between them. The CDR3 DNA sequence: TGTGCCAGCGCCGACTCAGGGGGGCACGAGCAGTACTTC. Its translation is CASADSGGHEQYF.

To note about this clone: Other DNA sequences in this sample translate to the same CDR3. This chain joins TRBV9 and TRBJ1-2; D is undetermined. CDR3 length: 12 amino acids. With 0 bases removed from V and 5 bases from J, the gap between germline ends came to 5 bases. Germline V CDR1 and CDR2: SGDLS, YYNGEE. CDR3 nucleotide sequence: TGTGCCAGCAGCGTAGGAGGATATGGCTACACCTTC. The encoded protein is CASSVGGYGYTF.

The CDR3 loop reads CASSLVGRGAANYGYTF. The CDR3 DNA reads TGTGCCAGCAGCTTGGTAGGCAGGGGGGCAGCTAACTATGGCTACACCTTC. V is TRBV5-4 and J is TRBJ1-2, with TRBD1 matching 7 bases. V was clipped by 0 bases and J by 0 bases; unmatched bases: 8. Per the germline V gene, CDR1 is SGHNT and CDR2 is YYREEE (reference sequence). The CDR3 is 17 residues long.

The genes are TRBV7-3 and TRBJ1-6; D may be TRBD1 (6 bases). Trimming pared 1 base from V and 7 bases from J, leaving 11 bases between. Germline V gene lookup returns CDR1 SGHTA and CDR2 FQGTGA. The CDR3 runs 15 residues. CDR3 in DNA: TGTGCCAGCAGCTTAATGGCCAGGGGAAATTCACCCCTCCACTTT. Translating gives CASSLMARGNSPLHF.

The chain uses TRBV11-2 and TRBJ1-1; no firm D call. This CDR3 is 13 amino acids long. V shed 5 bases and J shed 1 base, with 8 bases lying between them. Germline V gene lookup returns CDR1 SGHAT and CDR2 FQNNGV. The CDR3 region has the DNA TGTGCCAGCAGCCCCGCCGGGAACACTGAAGCTTTCTTT. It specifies CASSPAGNTEAFF.

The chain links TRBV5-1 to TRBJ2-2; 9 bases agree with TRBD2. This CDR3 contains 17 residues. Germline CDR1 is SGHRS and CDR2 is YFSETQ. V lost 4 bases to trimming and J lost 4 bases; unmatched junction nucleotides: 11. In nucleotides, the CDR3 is TGCGCCAGCAGCAGGGAGGCGGGGGGGCCCGTCACCGGGGAGCTGTTTTTT. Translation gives CASSREAGGPVTGELFF.